One sample yielded the 9 T cell receptor beta chains listed below, sequenced in a study of identical twins' blood T cells. From the 5' RACE reads, TCRdb called clonotypes with MiXCR, one entry per CDR3 protein. The sample shows hundreds of thousands of distinct CDR3 sequences, about 28% of them seen only once. Material: PBMCs. All receptors derive from a woman aged 18 to 55 in good health.

The chain carries TRBV13 and TRBJ2-2, with D unclear. The CDR3 has 12 residues. V was clipped by 3 bases and J by 6 bases, with 5 bases between them. Germline lookup yields CDR1 PRHDT and CDR2 FYEKMQ (reference sequence). The CDR3 DNA is TGTGCCAGCAGCTTTCGGTCCGGGGAGCTGTTTTTT. Residues: CASSFRSGELFF. The full variable domain, completed using reference TRBV13 and TRBJ2-2, is AAGVIQSPRHLIKEKRETATLKCYPIPRHDTVYWYQQGPGQDPQFLISFYEKMQSDKGSIPDRFSAQQFSDYHSELNMSSLELGDSALYFCASSFRSGELFFGEGSRLTVL.

This clonotype was found many times. CDR3 amino acids: CASSRDSTGELFF. The CDR3 DNA is TGCGCCAGCAGCCGAGACAGCACCGGGGAGCTGTTTTTT. The rearrangement links TRBV5-1 to TRBJ2-2; the D gene is possibly TRBD1 (5 bases). The CDR3 is 13 amino acids. In germline, CDR1 is SGHRS, CDR2 YFSETQ. Between the trimmed V and J ends, which lost 4 bases and 4 bases, there was a span of 8 bases.

The CDR3 DNA reads as TGTGCCACCTTAGGCGGAGGCACCGGGGAGCTGTTTTTT. Its protein is CATLGGGTGELFF. This sequence joins TRBV7-9 and TRBJ2-2; D perhaps matches TRBD2 (5 bases). V gave up 10 bases and J gave up 4 bases, with 13 bases separating them. Per the germline V gene, CDR1 is SEHNR and CDR2 is FQNEAQ (reference sequence). This CDR3 has 13 amino acids.

This clonotype has a handful of counts. V gene TRBV20-1 combines with J gene TRBJ2-2, with no clear D. Per germline, CDR1 DFQATT and CDR2 SNEGSKA (reference sequence). This CDR3 is 13 amino acids long. Trimming stripped 3 bases from V and 0 bases from J, with 5 bases between. The CDR3 DNA reads TGCAGTGCTAGGGCCGCGAACACCGGGGAGCTGTTTTTT. Its protein is CSARAANTGELFF.

This clonotype was seen a few times. The chain carries TRBV3-1 and TRBJ1-1; no firm D call. CDR3 length: 12 amino acids. Deletions cut 2 bases from V and 9 bases from J, with 10 bases between. Germline V gene data show CDR1 as LGHDT and CDR2 as YNNKEL (reference sequence). In nucleotides, the CDR3 is TGTGCCAGCAGCCAAAGTGAGACTAAAGCTTTCTTT. Residues: CASSQSETKAFF. Full variable domain (remainder filled in from reference TRBV3-1 and TRBJ1-1): DTAVSQTPKYLVTQMGNDKSIKCEQNLGHDTMYWYKQDSKKFLKIMFSYNNKELIINETVPNRFSPKSPDKAHLNLHINSLELGDSAVYFCASSQSETKAFFGQGTRLTVV.

This clonotype turned up a few times. The chain employs TRBV29-1 and TRBJ2-1, with 10 bases identical to TRBD1. Trimming took 5 bases from V and 6 from J; bases not matched to a gene: 10. CDR1 is SQVTM, CDR2 ANQGSEA, per germline. The CDR3 runs 15 residues. DNA of the CDR3: TGCAGCGTTTACAACCGGGACAGGGGCCTCAATGAGCAGTTCTTC. It is translated as CSVYNRDRGLNEQFF.

This clonotype was observed a few times. The J gene is TRBJ1-2, the V gene TRBV2; no definite D call. Germline values: CDR1 SNHLY, CDR2 FYNNEI. V was clipped by 1 base and J by 6 bases, with 12 bases between them. The length of the CDR3 is 14 residues. The CDR3 region is CASSEDLLNNGYTF. In DNA form, the CDR3 reads TGTGCCAGCAGTGAAGATTTGCTGAACAATGGCTACACCTTC.

This clonotype turned up a few times. The chain is built from TRBV18 and TRBJ2-7; TRBD1 agrees at 7 bases. Trimming cost V 2 bases and J 6 bases; bases outside gene matches: 4. The CDR3 sequence is 13 residues long. Germline CDR1 KGHSH, CDR2 LQKENI. The CDR3 loop reads CASSPTTGAEQYF. The CDR3 DNA is TGTGCCAGCTCACCAACTACAGGGGCCGAGCAGTACTTC.

This clonotype was observed a few times. The rearrangement uses TRBV20-1 and TRBJ1-5; 7 bases map to TRBD1. The ends lost 4 bases at V and 7 bases at J; junction bases unmatched: 4. In germline, CDR1 is DFQATT, CDR2 SNEGSKA (reference sequence). CDR3 length: 12 residues. CDR3 sequence reads: CSANLQGQPQHF. Written as DNA, the CDR3 is TGCAGTGCTAACTTACAGGGGCAGCCCCAGCATTTT.